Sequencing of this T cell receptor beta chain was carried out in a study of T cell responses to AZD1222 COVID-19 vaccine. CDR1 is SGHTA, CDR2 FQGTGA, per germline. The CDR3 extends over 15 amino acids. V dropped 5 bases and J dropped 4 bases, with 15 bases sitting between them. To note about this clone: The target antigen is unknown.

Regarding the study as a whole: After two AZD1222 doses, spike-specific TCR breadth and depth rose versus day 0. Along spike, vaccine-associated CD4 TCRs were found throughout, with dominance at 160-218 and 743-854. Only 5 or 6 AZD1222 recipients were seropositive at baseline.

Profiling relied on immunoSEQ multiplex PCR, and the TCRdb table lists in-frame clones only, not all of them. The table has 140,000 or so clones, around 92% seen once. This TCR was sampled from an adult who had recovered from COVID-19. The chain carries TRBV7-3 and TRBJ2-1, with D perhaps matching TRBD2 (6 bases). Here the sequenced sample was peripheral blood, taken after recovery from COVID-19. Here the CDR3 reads CASSPGLPGYNEQFF. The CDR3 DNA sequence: TGTGCCAGCAGCCCGGGACTCCCCGGGTACAATGAGCAGTTCTTC.